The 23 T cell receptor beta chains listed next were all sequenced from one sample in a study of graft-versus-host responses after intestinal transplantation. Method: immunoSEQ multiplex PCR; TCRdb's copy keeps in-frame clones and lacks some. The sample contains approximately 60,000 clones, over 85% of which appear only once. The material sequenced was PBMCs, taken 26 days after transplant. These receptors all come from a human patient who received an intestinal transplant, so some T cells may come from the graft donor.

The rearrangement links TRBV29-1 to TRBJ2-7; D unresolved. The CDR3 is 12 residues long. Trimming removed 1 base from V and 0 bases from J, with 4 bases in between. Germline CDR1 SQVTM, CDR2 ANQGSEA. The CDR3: CSVEGDSYEQYV. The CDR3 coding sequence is TGCAGCGTTGAAGGGGACTCCTACGAGCAGTACGTC.

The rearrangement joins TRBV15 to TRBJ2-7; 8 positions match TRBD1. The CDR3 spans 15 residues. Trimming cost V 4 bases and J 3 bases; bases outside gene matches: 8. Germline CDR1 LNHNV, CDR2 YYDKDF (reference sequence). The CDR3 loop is CATSMFGTGGYEQYF. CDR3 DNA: TGTGCCACCAGCATGTTCGGGACAGGAGGCTACGAGCAGTACTTC.

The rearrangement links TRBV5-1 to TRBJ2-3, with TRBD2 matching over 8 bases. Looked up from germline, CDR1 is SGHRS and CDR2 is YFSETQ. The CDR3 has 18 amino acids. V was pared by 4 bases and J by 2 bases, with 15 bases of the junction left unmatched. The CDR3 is CASSPVIAGTYITDTQYF. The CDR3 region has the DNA TGCGCCAGCAGCCCCGTGATAGCGGGGACCTATATCACAGATACGCAGTATTTT.

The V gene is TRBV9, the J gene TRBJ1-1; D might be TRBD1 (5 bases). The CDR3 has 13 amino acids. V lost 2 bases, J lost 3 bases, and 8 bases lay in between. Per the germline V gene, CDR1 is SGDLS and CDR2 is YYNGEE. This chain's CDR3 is CASSVGGDTEAFF. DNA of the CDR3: TGTGCCAGCAGCGTGGGGGGAGACACTGAAGCTTTCTTT.

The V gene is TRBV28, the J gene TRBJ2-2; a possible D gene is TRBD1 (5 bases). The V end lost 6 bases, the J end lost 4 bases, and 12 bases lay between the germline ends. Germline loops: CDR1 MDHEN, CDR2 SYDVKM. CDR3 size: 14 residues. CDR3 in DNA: TGTGCCAGCAGAATGACAGAAACCACCGGGGAGCTGTTTTTT. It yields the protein CASRMTETTGELFF.

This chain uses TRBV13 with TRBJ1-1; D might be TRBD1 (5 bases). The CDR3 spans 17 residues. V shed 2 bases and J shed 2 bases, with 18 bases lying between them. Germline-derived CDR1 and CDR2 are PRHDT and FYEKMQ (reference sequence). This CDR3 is CASSLLIGGKVNTEAFF. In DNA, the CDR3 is TGTGCCAGCAGCTTATTGATCGGGGGGAAAGTCAACACTGAAGCTTTCTTT.

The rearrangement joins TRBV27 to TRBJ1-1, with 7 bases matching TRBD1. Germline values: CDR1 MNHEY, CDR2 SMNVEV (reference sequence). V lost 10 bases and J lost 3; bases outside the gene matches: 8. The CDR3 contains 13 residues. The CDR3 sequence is CATAEQGYTEAFF. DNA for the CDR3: TGTGCCACGGCCGAACAGGGGTACACTGAAGCTTTCTTT.

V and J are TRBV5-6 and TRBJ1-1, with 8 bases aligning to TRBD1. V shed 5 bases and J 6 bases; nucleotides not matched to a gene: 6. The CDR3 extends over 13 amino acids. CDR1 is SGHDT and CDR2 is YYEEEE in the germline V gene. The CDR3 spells CASSRDRGSEAFF. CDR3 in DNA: TGTGCCAGCAGTCGTGACAGGGGCTCTGAAGCTTTCTTT.

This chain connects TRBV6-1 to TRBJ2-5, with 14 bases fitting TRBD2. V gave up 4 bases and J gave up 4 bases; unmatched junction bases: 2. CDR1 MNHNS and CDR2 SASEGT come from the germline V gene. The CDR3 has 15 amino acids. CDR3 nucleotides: TGTGCCAGCAGTGGACTAGCGGGGGGGCCAGAGACCCAGTACTTC. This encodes CASSGLAGGPETQYF.

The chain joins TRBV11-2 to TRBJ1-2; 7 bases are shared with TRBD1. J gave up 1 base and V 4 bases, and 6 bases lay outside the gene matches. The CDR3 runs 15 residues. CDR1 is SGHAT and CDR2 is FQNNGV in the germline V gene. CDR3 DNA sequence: TGTGCCAGCAGCTGGACAGGCTCCGATAACTATGGCTACACCTTC. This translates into CASSWTGSDNYGYTF.

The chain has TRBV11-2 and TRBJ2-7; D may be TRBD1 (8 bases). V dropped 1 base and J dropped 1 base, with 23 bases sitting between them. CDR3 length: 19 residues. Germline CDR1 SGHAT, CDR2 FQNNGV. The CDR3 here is CASSLGWQGAGVRSYEQYV. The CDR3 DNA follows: TGTGCCAGCAGCTTAGGCTGGCAGGGGGCGGGGGTCCGGTCCTACGAGCAGTACGTC.

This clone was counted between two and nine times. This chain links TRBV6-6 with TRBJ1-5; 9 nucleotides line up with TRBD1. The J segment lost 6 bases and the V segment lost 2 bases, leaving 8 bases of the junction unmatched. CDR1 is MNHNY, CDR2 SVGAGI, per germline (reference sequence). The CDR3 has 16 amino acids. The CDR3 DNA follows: TGTGCCAGCAGTTACCCCCCAGACAGGGGGGGTCAGCCCCAGCATTTT. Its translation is CASSYPPDRGGQPQHF.

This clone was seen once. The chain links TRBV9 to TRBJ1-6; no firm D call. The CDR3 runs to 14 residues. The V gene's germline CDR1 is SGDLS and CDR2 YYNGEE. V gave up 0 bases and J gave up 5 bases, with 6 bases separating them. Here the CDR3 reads CASSVDPHNSPLHF. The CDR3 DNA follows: TGTGCCAGCAGCGTAGATCCTCATAATTCACCCCTCCACTTT.

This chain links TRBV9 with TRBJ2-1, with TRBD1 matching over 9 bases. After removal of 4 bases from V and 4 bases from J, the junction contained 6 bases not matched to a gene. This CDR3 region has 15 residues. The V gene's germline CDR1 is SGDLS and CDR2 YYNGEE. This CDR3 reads CASSPRQGGYNEQFF. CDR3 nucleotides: TGTGCCAGCAGCCCCCGACAGGGGGGGTACAATGAGCAGTTCTTC.

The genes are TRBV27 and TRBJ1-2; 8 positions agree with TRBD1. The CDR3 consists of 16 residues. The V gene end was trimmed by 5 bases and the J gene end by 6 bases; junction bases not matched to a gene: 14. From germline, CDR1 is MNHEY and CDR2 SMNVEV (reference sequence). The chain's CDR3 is CASSPVPPRTGNGYTF. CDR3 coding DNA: TGTGCCAGCAGTCCGGTACCCCCCCGGACAGGGAATGGCTACACCTTC.

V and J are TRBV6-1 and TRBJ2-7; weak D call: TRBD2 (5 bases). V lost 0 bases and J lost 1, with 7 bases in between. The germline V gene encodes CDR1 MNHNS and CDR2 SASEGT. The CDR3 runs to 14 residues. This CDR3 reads CASSEAPGSYEQYF. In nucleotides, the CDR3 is TGTGCCAGCAGTGAAGCCCCGGGATCCTACGAGCAGTACTTC.

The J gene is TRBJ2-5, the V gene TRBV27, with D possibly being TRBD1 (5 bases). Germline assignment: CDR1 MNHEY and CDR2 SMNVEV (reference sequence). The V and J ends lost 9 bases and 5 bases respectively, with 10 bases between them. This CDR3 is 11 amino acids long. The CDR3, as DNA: TGTGCCAGTGGGCAGGGTGAGACCCAGTACTTC. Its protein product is CASGQGETQYF.

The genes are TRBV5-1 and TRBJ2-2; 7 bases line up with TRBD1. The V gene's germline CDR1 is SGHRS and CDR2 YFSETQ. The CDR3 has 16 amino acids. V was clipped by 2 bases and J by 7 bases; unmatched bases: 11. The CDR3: CASSFLRQGQSGELFF. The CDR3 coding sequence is TGCGCCAGCAGCTTTCTCCGACAGGGACAGAGCGGGGAGCTGTTTTTT. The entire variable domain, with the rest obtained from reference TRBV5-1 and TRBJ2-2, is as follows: KAGVTQTPRYLIKTRGQQVTLSCSPISGHRSVSWYQQTPGQGLQFLFEYFSETQRNKGNFPGRFSGRQFSNSRSEMNVSTLELGDSALYLCASSFLRQGQSGELFFGEGSRLTVL.

CDR3 in DNA: TGTGCCAGCAGCTCGGGGCTACCCTACAGGGGGGACTCTCAGCCCCAGCATTTT. Amino acids: CASSSGLPYRGDSQPQHF. The rearrangement uses TRBV5-6 and TRBJ1-5, with 8 bases aligning to TRBD1. This CDR3 is 18 amino acids long. In germline, CDR1 is SGHDT, CDR2 YYEEEE. V lost 3 bases, J lost 6 bases, and 17 bases stayed unmatched. The whole variable domain, filled in from reference TRBV5-6 and TRBJ1-5, reads DAGVTQSPTHLIKTRGQQVTLRCSPKSGHDTVSWYQQALGQGPQFIFQYYEEEERQRGNFPDRFSGHQFPNYSSELNVNALLLGDSALYLCASSSGLPYRGDSQPQHFGDGTRLSIL.

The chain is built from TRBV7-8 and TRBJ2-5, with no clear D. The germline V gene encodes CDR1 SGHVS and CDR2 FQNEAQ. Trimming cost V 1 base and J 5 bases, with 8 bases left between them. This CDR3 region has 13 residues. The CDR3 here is CASSLGSAETQYF. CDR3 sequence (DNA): TGTGCCAGCAGCTTAGGGAGCGCGGAGACCCAGTACTTC.

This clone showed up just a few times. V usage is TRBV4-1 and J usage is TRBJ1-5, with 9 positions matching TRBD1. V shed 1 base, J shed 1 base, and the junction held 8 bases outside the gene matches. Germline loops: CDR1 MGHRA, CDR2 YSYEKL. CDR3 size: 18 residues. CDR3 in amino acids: CASSQVGQQGASNQPQHF. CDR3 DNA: TGCGCCAGCAGCCAAGTTGGGCAACAGGGGGCAAGCAATCAGCCCCAGCATTTT.

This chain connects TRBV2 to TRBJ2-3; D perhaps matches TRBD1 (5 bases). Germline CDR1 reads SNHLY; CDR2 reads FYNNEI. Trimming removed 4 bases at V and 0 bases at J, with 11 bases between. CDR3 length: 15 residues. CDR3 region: CASSGGGTSTDTQYF. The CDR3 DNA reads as TGTGCCAGCAGTGGGGGCGGTACTAGCACAGATACGCAGTATTTT. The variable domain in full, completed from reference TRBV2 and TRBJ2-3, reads EPEVTQTPSHQVTQMGQEVILRCVPISNHLYFYWYRQILGQKVEFLVSFYNNEISEKSEIFDDQFSVERPDGSNFTLKIRSTKLEDSAMYFCASSGGGTSTDTQYFGPGTRLTVL.

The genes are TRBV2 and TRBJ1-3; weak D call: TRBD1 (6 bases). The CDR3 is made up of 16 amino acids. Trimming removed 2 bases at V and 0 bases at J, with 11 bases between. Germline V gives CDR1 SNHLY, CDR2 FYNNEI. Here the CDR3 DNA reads TGTGCCAGCAGTGAAAACAGGGTCCGCTCTGGAAACACCATATATTTT. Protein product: CASSENRVRSGNTIYF.